The clone carrying this T cell receptor beta chain appeared many times. Its antigen is undetermined. This sample is part of a study of identical twins. Study-wide results and caveats: Those out-of-frame alpha sequences shared by twins showed an excess of low generation probability. Surplus twin overlap in beta out-of-frame sequences was less pronounced. Models underestimated TCR alpha sharing (out-of-frame) in monozygotic twins.

Carrying unique molecular identifiers, the cDNA also gained a universal primer site through template switching. Via MiXCR, TCRdb re-called the 5' RACE reads, giving one row per CDR3 protein. The data hold roughly 490,000 distinct CDR3 sequences, with over 11% observed a single time. The CDR3 sequence is 11 residues long. CDR1 and CDR2 from the germline V gene are KGHSH and LQKENI. The germline V and J ends were trimmed by 6 bases and 5 bases, with 7 bases remaining between them. A further study also used this sample, focusing on yellow fever vaccine responses in identical twins.

The V gene is TRBV18, the J gene TRBJ2-5; D is unresolved. Sequencing was done on a sample of CD4+ T cells sorted from blood. The source of this sequence is a woman between 18 and 29 years old in good health. CDR3 DNA sequence: TGTGCCAGCTCCGCCTCCGAGACCCAGTACTTC. It is translated as CASSASETQYF.